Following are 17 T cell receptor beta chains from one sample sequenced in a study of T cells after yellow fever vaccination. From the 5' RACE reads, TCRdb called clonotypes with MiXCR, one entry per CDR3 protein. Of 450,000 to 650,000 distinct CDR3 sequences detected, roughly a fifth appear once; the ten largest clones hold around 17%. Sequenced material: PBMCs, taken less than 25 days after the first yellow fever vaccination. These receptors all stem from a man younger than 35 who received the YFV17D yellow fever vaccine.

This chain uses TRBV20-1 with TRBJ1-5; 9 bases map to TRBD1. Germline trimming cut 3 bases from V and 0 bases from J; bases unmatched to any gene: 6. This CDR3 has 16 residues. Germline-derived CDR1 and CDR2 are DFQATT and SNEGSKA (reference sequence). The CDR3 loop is CSASRTGDYSNQPQHF. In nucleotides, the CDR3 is TGCAGTGCTAGTCGGACAGGGGATTATAGCAATCAGCCCCAGCATTTT.

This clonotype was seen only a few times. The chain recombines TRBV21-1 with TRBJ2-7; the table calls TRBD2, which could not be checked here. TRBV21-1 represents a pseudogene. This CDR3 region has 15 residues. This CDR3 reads CASSSPRLGNYEQYV. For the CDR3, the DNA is TGTGCCAGCAGCAGCCCTAGACTAGGAAACTACGAGCAGTACGTC.

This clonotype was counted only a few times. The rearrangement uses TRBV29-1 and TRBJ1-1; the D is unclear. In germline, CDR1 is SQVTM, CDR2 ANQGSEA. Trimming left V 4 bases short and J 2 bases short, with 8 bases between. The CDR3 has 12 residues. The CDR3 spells CSVVGHNTEAFF. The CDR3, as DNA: TGCAGCGTTGTTGGGCACAACACTGAAGCTTTCTTT.

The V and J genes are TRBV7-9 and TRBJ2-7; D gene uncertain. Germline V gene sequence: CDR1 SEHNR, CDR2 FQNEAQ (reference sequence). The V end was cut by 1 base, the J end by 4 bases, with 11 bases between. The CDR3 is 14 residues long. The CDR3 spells CASSLEGEVYEQYV. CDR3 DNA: TGTGCCAGCAGCTTAGAAGGAGAGGTTTACGAGCAGTACGTC.

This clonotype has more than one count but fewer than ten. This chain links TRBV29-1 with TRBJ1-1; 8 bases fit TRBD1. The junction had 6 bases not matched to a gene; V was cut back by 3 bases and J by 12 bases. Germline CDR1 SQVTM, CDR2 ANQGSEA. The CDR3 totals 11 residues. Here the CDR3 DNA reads TGCAGCGTTGATCACAGGGGGGGGTCTTTCTTT. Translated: CSVDHRGGSFF. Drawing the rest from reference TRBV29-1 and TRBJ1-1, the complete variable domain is SAVISQKPSRDICQRGTSLTIQCQVDSQVTMMFWYRQQPGQSLTLIATANQGSEATYESGFVIDKFPISRPNLTFSTLTVSNMSPEDSSIYLCSVDHRGGSFFGQGTRLTVV.

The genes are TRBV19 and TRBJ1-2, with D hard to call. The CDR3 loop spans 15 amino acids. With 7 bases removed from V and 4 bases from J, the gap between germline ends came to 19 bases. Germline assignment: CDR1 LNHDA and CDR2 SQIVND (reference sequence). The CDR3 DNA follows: TGTGCCAGTACCCCGGTCGAGACCTTGTCCTATGGCTACACCTTC. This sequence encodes CASTPVETLSYGYTF. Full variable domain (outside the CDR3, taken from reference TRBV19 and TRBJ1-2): DGGITQSPKYLFRKEGQNVTLSCEQNLNHDAMYWYRQDPGQGLRLIYYSQIVNDFQKGDIAEGYSVSREKKESFPLTVTSAQKNPTAFYLCASTPVETLSYGYTFGSGTRLTVV.

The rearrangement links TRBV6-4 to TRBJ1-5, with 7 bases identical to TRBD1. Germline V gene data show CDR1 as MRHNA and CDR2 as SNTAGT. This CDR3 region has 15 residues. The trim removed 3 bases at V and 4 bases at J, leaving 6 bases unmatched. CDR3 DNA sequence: TGTGCCAGCAGTGAGGGACAGAGATGTAATCAGCCCCAGCATTTT. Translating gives CASSEGQRCNQPQHF.

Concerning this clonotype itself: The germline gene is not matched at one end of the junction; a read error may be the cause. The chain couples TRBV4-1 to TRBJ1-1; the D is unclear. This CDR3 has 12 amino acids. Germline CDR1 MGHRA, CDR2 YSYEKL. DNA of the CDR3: TGCGCCAGCAAACCCGGGAACAGTGAAGCTTTCTTT. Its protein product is CASKPGNSEAFF.

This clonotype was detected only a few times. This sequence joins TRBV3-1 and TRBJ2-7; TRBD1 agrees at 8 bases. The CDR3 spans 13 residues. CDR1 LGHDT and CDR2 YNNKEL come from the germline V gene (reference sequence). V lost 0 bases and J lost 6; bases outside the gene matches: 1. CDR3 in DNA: TGTGCCAGCAGCCAAGATGACAGGGGCGAGCAGTACGTC. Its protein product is CASSQDDRGEQYV.

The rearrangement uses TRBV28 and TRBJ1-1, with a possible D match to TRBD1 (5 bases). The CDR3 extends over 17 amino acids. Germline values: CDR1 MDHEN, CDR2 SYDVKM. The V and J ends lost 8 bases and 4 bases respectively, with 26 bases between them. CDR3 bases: TGTGCCAGCGTCAGTGAAGTGGGGGGGAGGGACGCCACTGAAGCTTTCTTT. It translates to CASVSEVGGRDATEAFF.

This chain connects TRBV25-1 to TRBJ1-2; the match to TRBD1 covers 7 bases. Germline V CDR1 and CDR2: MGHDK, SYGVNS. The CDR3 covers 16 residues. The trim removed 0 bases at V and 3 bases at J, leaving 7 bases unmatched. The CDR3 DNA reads TGTGCCAGCAGTGAATATGAGACAGGGTGGGACTATGGCTACACCTTC. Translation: CASSEYETGWDYGYTF.

This chain's CDR3 is CASSPGTGGRVEKLFF. In DNA form, the CDR3 reads TGTGCCAGCAGTCCCGGGACAGGGGGCCGTGTTGAAAAACTGTTTTTT. The chain carries TRBV2 and TRBJ1-4; TRBD1 aligns across 12 bases. There are 16 residues in the CDR3. Germline V gene lookup returns CDR1 SNHLY and CDR2 FYNNEI. The trim removed 5 bases at V and 7 bases at J, leaving 8 bases unmatched.

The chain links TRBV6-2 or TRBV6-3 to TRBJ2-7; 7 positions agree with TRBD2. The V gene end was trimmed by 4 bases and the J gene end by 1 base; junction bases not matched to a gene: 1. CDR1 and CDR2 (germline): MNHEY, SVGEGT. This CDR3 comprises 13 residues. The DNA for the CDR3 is TGTGCCAGCAGTTCGGGGGGATCCTACGAGCAGTACGTC. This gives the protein CASSSGGSYEQYV.

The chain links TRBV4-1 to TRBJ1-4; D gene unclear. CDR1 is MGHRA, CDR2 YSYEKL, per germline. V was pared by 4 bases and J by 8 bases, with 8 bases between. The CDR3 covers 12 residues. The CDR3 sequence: CASSPPAEKLFF. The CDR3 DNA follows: TGCGCCAGCAGCCCACCAGCAGAAAAACTGTTTTTT.

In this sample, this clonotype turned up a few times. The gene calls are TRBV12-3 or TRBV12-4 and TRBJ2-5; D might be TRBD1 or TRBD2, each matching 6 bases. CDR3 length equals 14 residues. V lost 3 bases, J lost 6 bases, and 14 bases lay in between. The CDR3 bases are TGTGCCAGCAGTTTCTCGGGGGCGGAAAAGACCCAGTACTTC. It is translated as CASSFSGAEKTQYF.

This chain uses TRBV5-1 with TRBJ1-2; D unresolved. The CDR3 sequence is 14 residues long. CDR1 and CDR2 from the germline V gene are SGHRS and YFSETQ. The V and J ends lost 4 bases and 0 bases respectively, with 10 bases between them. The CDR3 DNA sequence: TGCGCCAGCAGCACAGACGGAGCTAACTATGGCTACACCTTC. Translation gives CASSTDGANYGYTF.

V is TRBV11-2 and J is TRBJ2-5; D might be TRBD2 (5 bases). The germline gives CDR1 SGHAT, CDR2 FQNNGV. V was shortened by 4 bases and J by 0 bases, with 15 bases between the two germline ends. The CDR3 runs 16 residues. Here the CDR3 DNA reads TGTGCCAGCAGCTACGAAGCGGATAACGACCAAGAGACCCAGTACTTC. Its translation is CASSYEADNDQETQYF. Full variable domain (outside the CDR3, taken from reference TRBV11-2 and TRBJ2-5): EAGVAQSPRYKIIEKRQSVAFWCNPISGHATLYWYQQILGQGPKLLIQFQNNGVVDDSQLPKDRFSAERLKGVDSTLKIQPAKLEDSAVYLCASSYEADNDQETQYFGPGTRLLVL.